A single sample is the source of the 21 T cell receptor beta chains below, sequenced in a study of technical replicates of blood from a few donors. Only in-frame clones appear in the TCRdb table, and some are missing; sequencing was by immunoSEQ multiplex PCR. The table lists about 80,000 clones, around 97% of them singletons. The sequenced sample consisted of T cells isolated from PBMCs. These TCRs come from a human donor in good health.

In DNA form, the CDR3 reads TGTGCCAGCAGTTACTCAACTAGCGGGAGGTATGAGCAGTTCTTC. Amino acids: CASSYSTSGRYEQFF. The chain has TRBV6-5 and TRBJ2-1, with TRBD2 matching over 12 bases. This CDR3 has 15 residues. J gave up 8 bases and V 0 bases, and 2 bases lay outside the gene matches. Per germline, CDR1 MNHEY and CDR2 SVGAGI.

The CDR3 reads CASSRTGDTEAFF. The CDR3 DNA is TGTGCCAGCAGCCGAACCGGGGACACTGAAGCTTTCTTT. The chain has TRBV25-1 and TRBJ1-1; D unclear. The CDR3 extends over 13 amino acids. The germline V gene has CDR1 MGHDK and CDR2 SYGVNS. The germline V and J ends were trimmed by 6 bases and 3 bases, with 11 bases remaining between them.

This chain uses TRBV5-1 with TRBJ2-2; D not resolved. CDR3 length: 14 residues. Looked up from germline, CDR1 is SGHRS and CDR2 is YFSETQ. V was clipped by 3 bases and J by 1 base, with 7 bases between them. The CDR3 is CASSYRQNTGELFF. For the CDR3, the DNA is TGCGCCAGCAGCTACCGACAGAACACCGGGGAGCTGTTTTTT.

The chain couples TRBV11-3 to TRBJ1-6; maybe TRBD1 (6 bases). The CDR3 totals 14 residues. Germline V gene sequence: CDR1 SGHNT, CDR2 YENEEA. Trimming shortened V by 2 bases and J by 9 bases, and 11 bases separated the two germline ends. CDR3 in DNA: TGTGCCAGCAGCTTACGAACAGGGACTTCACCCCTCCACTTT. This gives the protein CASSLRTGTSPLHF.

The CDR3 is CASSVESDLLNEQFF. CDR3 DNA sequence: TGTGCCAGCAGTGTGGAGAGCGATCTTCTCAATGAGCAGTTCTTC. The V call is TRBV4-2, the J call TRBJ2-1; no clear D. Germline CDR1 and CDR2: LGHNA and YNFKEQ. V lost 6 bases and J lost 6, with 18 bases in between. CDR3 size: 15 residues.

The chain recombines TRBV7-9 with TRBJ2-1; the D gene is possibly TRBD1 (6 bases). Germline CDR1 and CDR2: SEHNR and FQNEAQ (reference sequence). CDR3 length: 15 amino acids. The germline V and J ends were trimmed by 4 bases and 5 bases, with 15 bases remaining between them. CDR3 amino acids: CASSSFQRTDNEQFF. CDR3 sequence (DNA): TGTGCCAGCAGCTCCTTCCAGCGGACAGACAATGAGCAGTTCTTC.

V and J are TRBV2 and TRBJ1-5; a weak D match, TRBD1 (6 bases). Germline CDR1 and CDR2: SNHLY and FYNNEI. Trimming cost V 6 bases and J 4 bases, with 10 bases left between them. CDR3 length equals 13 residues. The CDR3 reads CASRSTGNQPQHF. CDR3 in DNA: TGTGCCAGCAGGTCCACAGGGAATCAGCCCCAGCATTTT. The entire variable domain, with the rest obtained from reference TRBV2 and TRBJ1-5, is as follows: EPEVTQTPSHQVTQMGQEVILRCVPISNHLYFYWYRQILGQKVEFLVSFYNNEISEKSEIFDDQFSVERPDGSNFTLKIRSTKLEDSAMYFCASRSTGNQPQHFGDGTRLSIL.

DNA for the CDR3: TGTGCCAGCAGCCCCGAAGAGGCTAGCAATCAGCCCCAGCATTTT. The encoded protein is CASSPEEASNQPQHF. The chain combines TRBV2 with TRBJ1-5; D gene unclear. V was pared by 6 bases and J by 0 bases, with 12 bases between. The CDR3 sequence is 15 residues long. Germline CDR1 is SNHLY and CDR2 is FYNNEI. Full variable domain (rest looked up from reference TRBV2 and TRBJ1-5): EPEVTQTPSHQVTQMGQEVILRCVPISNHLYFYWYRQILGQKVEFLVSFYNNEISEKSEIFDDQFSVERPDGSNFTLKIRSTKLEDSAMYFCASSPEEASNQPQHFGDGTRLSIL.

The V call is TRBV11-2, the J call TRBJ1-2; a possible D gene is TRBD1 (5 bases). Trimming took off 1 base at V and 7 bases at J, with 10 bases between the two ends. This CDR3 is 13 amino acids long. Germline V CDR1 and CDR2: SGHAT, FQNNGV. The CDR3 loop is CASSLAQAGGYTF. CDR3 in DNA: TGTGCCAGCAGCTTAGCACAGGCTGGTGGCTACACCTTC.

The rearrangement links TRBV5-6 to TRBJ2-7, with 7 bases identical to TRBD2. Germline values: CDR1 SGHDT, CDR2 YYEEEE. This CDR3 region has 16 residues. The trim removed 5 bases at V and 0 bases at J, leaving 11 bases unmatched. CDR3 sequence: CASSSRLALASYEQYF. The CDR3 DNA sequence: TGTGCCAGCAGTTCGCGACTAGCCCTCGCCTCCTACGAGCAGTACTTC.

The CDR3 reads CASRPLGGTSGTHNEQFF. The CDR3 nucleotides read TGTGCCAGCAGGCCTCTGGGCGGGACTAGCGGAACCCACAATGAGCAGTTCTTC. The rearrangement joins TRBV27 to TRBJ2-1; 11 bases map to TRBD2. The V and J ends lost 6 bases and 5 bases, in that order; junction bases with no gene match: 15. CDR1 is MNHEY, CDR2 SMNVEV, per germline (reference sequence). This CDR3 is built from 18 residues.

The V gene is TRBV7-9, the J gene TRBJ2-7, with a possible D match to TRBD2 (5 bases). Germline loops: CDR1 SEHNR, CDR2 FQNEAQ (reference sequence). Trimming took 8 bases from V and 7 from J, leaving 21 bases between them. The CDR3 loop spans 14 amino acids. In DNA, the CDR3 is TGTGCCAGCGGCGGACTCCGTCTGAGAGATGAGCAGTACTTC. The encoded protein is CASGGLRLRDEQYF.

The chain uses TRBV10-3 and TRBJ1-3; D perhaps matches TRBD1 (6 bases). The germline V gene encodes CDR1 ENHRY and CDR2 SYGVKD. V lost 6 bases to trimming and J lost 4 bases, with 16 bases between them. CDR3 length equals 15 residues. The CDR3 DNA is TGTGCCATCAGGTTGACAGGAACGGGCGGAAACACCATATATTTT. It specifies CAIRLTGTGGNTIYF.

The CDR3 reads CSVRFNYGYTF. The CDR3 DNA reads TGCAGCGTGAGGTTTAACTATGGCTACACCTTC. The V and J genes are TRBV29-1 and TRBJ1-2; D uncertain. Germline CDR1 SQVTM, CDR2 ANQGSEA. The CDR3 extends over 11 amino acids. The V end was cut by 6 bases, the J end by 1 base, with 6 bases between. Complete variable domain (other parts from reference TRBV29-1 and TRBJ1-2): SAVISQKPSRDICQRGTSLTIQCQVDSQVTMMFWYRQQPGQSLTLIATANQGSEATYESGFVIDKFPISRPNLTFSTLTVSNMSPEDSSIYLCSVRFNYGYTFGSGTRLTVV.

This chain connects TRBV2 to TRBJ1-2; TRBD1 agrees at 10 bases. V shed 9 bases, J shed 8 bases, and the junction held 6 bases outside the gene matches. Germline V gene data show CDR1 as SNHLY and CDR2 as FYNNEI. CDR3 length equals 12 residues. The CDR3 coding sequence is TGTGCCAGTTATCGGGACAGGGGCGGCTACACCTTC. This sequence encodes CASYRDRGGYTF.

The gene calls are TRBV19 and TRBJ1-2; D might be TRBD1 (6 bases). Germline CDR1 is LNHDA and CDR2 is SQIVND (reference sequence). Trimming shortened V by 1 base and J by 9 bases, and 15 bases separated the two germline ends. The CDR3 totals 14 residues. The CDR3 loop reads CASSIGGGYWSYTF. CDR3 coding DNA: TGTGCCAGTAGTATAGGGGGGGGCTACTGGAGCTACACCTTC.

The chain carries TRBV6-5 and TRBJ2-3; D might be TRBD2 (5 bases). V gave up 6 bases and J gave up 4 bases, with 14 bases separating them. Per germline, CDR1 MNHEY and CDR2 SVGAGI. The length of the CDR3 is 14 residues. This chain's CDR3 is CASRTSGVSDTQYF. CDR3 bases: TGTGCCAGCAGGACTTCCGGGGTTTCAGATACGCAGTATTTT.

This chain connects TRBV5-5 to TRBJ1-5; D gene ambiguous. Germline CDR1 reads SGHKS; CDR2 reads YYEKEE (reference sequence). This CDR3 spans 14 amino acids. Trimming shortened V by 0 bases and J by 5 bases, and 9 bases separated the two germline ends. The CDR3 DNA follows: TGTGCCAGCAGCTTGGCTTTTCTCCATCAGCCCCAGCATTTT. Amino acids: CASSLAFLHQPQHF.

CDR3 sequence: CASSLVDRVFSPLHF. Written as DNA, the CDR3 is TGTGCCAGCAGCTTGGTCGACAGGGTGTTTTCACCCCTCCACTTT. V gene TRBV5-6 combines with J gene TRBJ1-6, with TRBD1 matching over 7 bases. Germline CDR1 is SGHDT and CDR2 is YYEEEE. The CDR3 is made up of 15 amino acids. The ends lost 0 bases at V and 9 bases at J; junction bases unmatched: 6.

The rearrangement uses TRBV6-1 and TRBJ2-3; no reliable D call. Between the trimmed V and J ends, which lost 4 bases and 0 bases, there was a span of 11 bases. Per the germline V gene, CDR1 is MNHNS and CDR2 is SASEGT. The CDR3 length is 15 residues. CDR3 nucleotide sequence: TGTGCCAGCAGTGGGGTCGTAGCTAGCACAGATACGCAGTATTTT. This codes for CASSGVVASTDTQYF.

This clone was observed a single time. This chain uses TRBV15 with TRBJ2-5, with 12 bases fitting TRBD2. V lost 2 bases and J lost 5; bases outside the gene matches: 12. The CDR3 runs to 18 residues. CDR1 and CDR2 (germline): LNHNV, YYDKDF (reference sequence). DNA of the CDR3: TGTGCCACCAGCAGATCACGCCGCACTAGCGGGAGGTTTGAGACCCAGTACTTC. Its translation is CATSRSRRTSGRFETQYF.